This T cell receptor (beta chain) was recovered during a study of cytomegalovirus exposure and HLA in healthy donors. PCR primers comprised 60 Vbeta and 13 Jbeta primers. Clones were read by immunoSEQ multiplex PCR, and TCRdb kept only the in-frame ones, dropping some. The sample shows tens of thousands of clones, approximately 72% of them seen only once. General observations from the study: Among the CMV-associated chains, three were confirmed in vitro as specific for CMV antigens. A few V segments could not be told apart, such as TRBV6-2 and TRBV6-3, and were left out.

CDR3 length equals 17 residues. Germline assignment: CDR1 LNHDA and CDR2 SQIVND (reference sequence). V shed 5 bases and J 4 bases; nucleotides not matched to a gene: 15. In the case of this clone: The target antigen is unknown.

The receptor was derived from a woman aged 35 to 49 in good health and CMV-seronegative. The genes are TRBV19 and TRBJ2-3; TRBD2 agrees at 7 bases. The sequenced material came from PBMCs. CDR3 bases: TGTGCCAGTAGTCGTCGGGGGGAGGGAAGCTTCGCAGATACGCAGTATTTT. It codes for CASSRRGEGSFADTQYF.